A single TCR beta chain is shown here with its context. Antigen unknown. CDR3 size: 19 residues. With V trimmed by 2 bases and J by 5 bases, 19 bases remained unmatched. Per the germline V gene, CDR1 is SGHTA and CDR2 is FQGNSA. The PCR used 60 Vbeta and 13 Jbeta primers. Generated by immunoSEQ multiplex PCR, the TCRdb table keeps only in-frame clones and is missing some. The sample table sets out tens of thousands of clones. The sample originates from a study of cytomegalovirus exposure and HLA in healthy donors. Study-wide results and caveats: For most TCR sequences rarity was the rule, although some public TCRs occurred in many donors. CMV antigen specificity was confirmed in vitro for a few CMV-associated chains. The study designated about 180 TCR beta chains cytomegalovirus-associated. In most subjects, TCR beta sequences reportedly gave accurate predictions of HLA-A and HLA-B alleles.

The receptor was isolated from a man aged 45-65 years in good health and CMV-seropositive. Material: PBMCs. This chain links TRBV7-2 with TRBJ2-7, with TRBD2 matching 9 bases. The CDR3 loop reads CASSLMPRLAEGPGNEQYF. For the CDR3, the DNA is TGTGCCAGCAGCTTAATGCCCAGACTAGCGGAGGGGCCGGGCAACGAGCAGTACTTC. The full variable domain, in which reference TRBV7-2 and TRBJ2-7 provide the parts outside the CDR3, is GAGVSQSPSNKVTEKGKDVELRCDPISGHTALYWYRQSLGQGLEFLIYFQGNSAPDKSGLPSDRFSAERTGGSVSTLTIQRTQQEDSAVYLCASSLMPRLAEGPGNEQYFGPGTRLTVT.